Listed here are 14 T cell receptor beta chains from one sample, sequenced in a study of tumor-infiltrating T cells and Merkel cell polyomavirus. Study background: CD8+ T cells recognized the Merkel cell polyomavirus KLL epitope.

Robust Merkel cell polyomavirus Large T antigen positivity by immunohistochemistry was seen in all patients' tumors. Sequencing was performed with immunoSEQ multiplex PCR; in TCRdb, only in-frame clones are kept and a portion is missing. The sample yields 2,100 or so clones, just over 95% seen once. Sequences were obtained from lymph node tissue. The origin of the receptors is a man in his 70s with Merkel cell carcinoma.

The chain recombines TRBV6-6 with TRBJ1-4, with TRBD1 identical over 7 bases. The CDR3 has 15 residues. The trim removed 2 bases at V and 10 bases at J, leaving 10 bases unmatched. Germline V gene data show CDR1 as MNHNY and CDR2 as SVGAGI (reference sequence). The CDR3 region has the DNA TGTGCCAGCAGTTACACAGACAGGGACAAGGGAAAACTGTTTTTT. Its translation: CASSYTDRDKGKLFF.

This chain connects TRBV30 to TRBJ1-2; the D is unclear. The ends were cut back, 4 bases at V and 2 bases at J, with 14 bases in the middle. Germline V gene sequence: CDR1 GTSNPN, CDR2 SVGIG (reference sequence). CDR3 length: 14 residues. This CDR3 is CAWNPLTPNYGYTF. Written as DNA, the CDR3 is TGTGCCTGGAATCCCTTGACACCCAACTATGGCTACACCTTC.

Here the CDR3 DNA reads TGTGCCAGCTCACCACGGGTCCTTGGTGAAGGGGACACTGAAGCTTTCTTT. Residues: CASSPRVLGEGDTEAFF. The chain couples TRBV18 to TRBJ1-1; D may be TRBD1 (5 bases). This CDR3 comprises 17 residues. Trimming pared 1 base from V and 3 bases from J, leaving 18 bases between. Looked up from germline, CDR1 is KGHSH and CDR2 is LQKENI.

The chain has TRBV29-1 and TRBJ1-5, with 9 bases lining up with TRBD1. Germline loops: CDR1 SQVTM, CDR2 ANQGSEA. With 6 bases clipped from V and 3 bases from J, the junction kept 6 bases outside the gene matches. The CDR3 spans 14 residues. This CDR3 is CSVMTGGNNQPQHF. CDR3 coding DNA: TGCAGCGTAATGACAGGGGGGAACAATCAGCCCCAGCATTTT.

The V call is TRBV28, the J call TRBJ1-5; a weak D match, TRBD1 (5 bases). Germline CDR1 and CDR2: MDHEN and SYDVKM. The length of the CDR3 is 15 residues. The V end was cut by 5 bases, the J end by 2 bases, with 13 bases between. In DNA form, the CDR3 reads TGTGCCAGCAGTCCAGGGTCTCAAGGCAATCAGCCCCAGCATTTT. It specifies CASSPGSQGNQPQHF.

The chain joins TRBV30 to TRBJ1-1, with 9 bases lining up with TRBD1. With V trimmed by 2 bases and J by 7 bases, 8 bases remained unmatched. This CDR3 spans 14 amino acids. Germline V lookup: CDR1 GTSNPN, CDR2 SVGIG (reference sequence). CDR3 amino acids: CAWSPGTGTHEAFF. CDR3 sequence (DNA): TGTGCCTGGAGTCCCGGGACAGGGACTCATGAAGCTTTCTTT. Combining the CDR3 with reference TRBV30 and TRBJ1-1 gives the whole variable domain SQTIHQWPATLVQPVGSPLSLECTVEGTSNPNLYWYRQAAGRGLQLLFYSVGIGQISSEVPQNLSASRPQDRQFILSSKKLLLSDSGFYLCAWSPGTGTHEAFFGQGTRLTVV.

J is TRBJ2-5 and V is TRBV7-8; 7 bases line up with TRBD1. CDR3 size: 16 residues. The germline CDR1 and CDR2 sequences are SGHVS and FQNEAQ. V lost 2 bases, J lost 5 bases, and 11 bases stayed unmatched. CDR3 sequence: CASSLPRQGLWETQYF. As DNA, the CDR3 is TGTGCCAGCAGCTTACCGAGACAGGGTCTGTGGGAGACCCAGTACTTC.

This clone has a single count. The chain uses TRBV14 and TRBJ1-4; possible D gene TRBD1, 6 bases. V shed 4 bases and J shed 3 bases, with 12 bases lying between them. The germline V gene has CDR1 SGHDN and CDR2 FVKESK. CDR3 length: 15 residues. CDR3 sequence reads: CASSPQGRPNEKLFF. The CDR3 DNA reads as TGTGCCAGCAGCCCCCAGGGGCGACCTAATGAAAAACTGTTTTTT. Combining the CDR3 with reference TRBV14 and TRBJ1-4 gives the whole variable domain EAGVTQFPSHSVIEKGQTVTLRCDPISGHDNLYWYRRVMGKEIKFLLHFVKESKQDESGMPNNRFLAERTGGTYSTLKVQPAELEDSGVYFCASSPQGRPNEKLFFGSGTQLSVL.

J is TRBJ2-7 and V is TRBV21-1; the D call of TRBD2 is as the table states it, not checked on the DNA. TRBV21-1 has pseudogene status. The CDR3 covers 18 residues. The CDR3 DNA reads as TGTGCCAGCAGCCCAATCCAAGGAAAAGGAGGGGCTATGGGGGAGCAGTACTTC. It encodes CASSPIQGKGGAMGEQYF.

The gene calls are TRBV4-3 and TRBJ2-1; no reliable D call. V was clipped by 0 bases and J by 8 bases, with 11 bases between them. This CDR3 region has 14 residues. Germline assignment: CDR1 LGHNA and CDR2 YSLEER. Here the CDR3 DNA reads TGCGCCAGCAGCCAAGATCGTGTGGCCGATGAGCAGTTCTTC. It encodes CASSQDRVADEQFF.

In DNA, the CDR3 is TGCAGCGTTGAAAGGTCGGGAGATGGCTACACCTTC. Its protein is CSVERSGDGYTF. The chain is built from TRBV29-1 and TRBJ1-2; no definite D call. The CDR3 loop spans 12 amino acids. Germline V gene data show CDR1 as SQVTM and CDR2 as ANQGSEA. V lost 2 bases and J lost 6, with 10 bases in between.

The sample holds one count of this clone. J is TRBJ1-4 and V is TRBV5-1; D not resolved. In germline, CDR1 is SGHRS, CDR2 YFSETQ. V was cut by 5 bases and J by 8 bases, with 16 bases left in between. The CDR3 has 14 residues. CDR3 loop: CASRREGKDEKLFF. As DNA, the CDR3 is TGCGCCAGCAGAAGGGAGGGTAAGGACGAAAAACTGTTTTTT.

The chain is built from TRBV4-2 and TRBJ2-2; 10 bases line up with TRBD2. Germline trimming cut 1 base from V and 3 bases from J; bases unmatched to any gene: 8. Germline loops: CDR1 LGHNA, CDR2 YNFKEQ. The CDR3 is 18 amino acids. The CDR3 DNA follows: TGTGCCAGCAGCCAAGCCGGAGCGGGAGGGCCGGACACCGGGGAGCTGTTTTTT. Translated, it gives CASSQAGAGGPDTGELFF.

The genes are TRBV29-1 and TRBJ2-7, with D perhaps TRBD2 (6 bases). The ends were cut back, 1 base at V and 5 bases at J, with 15 bases in the middle. The CDR3 has 14 residues. Per the germline V gene, CDR1 is SQVTM and CDR2 is ANQGSEA. Here the CDR3 reads CSVEGGLIGDEQYF. The CDR3 region has the DNA TGCAGCGTTGAAGGGGGACTCATTGGGGACGAGCAGTACTTC.